This T cell receptor beta chain was recorded in a study of T cells in Graves' hyperthyroidism and ophthalmopathy. This clonotype was picked up many times. Antigen unknown. Regarding the study as a whole: The majority of expanded thyroid clonotypes above 0.001 also appeared in blood.

Germline V gene sequence: CDR1 SGHDT, CDR2 YYEEEE. This CDR3 comprises 12 residues. Trimming took 6 bases from V and 3 from J, leaving 9 bases between them. The TCR beta CDR3 regions underwent amplification using RNA transcripts as the source. With the HTBI primer set, the TCR CDR3 went through a first round of RT-PCR. TCRdb passed the multiplex PCR reads through MiXCR, listing each CDR3 protein once. The sample includes a few hundred thousand distinct CDR3 sequences, 15% to 19% of them seen just once. This chain links TRBV5-6 with TRBJ2-5; D remains unclear. Input material: blood. The clonotype comes from a woman between 18 and 29 years old with Graves' hyperthyroidism that later progressed to Graves' ophthalmopathy. CDR3 sequence (DNA): TGTGCCAGCACCGGAGTTGAAGAGACCCAGTACTTC. Protein sequence: CASTGVEETQYF.